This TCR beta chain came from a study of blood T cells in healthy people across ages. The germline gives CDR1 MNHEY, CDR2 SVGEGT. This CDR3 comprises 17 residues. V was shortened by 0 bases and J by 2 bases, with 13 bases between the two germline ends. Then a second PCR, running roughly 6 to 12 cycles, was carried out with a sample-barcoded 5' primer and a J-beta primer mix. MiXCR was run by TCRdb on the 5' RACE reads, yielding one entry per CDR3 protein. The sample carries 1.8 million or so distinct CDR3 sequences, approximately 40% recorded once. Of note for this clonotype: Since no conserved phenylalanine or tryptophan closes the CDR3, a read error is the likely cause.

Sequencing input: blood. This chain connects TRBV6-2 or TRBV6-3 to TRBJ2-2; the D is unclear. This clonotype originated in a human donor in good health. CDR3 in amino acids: CASSYSIVQHNTGELFC. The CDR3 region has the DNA TGTGCCAGCAGTTACTCGATCGTACAGCATAACACCGGGGAGCTGTTTTGT.